The 17 T cell receptor beta chains reported below all come from one sample, sequenced in a study of control samples from healthy donors and cancer patients. TCRdb's table, derived via immunoSEQ multiplex PCR, lists solely in-frame clones and lacks some. Found here are around 200,000 clones, about nine tenths of them singletons; the top ten hold 1.5%. Sample: blood. The origin of the receptors is a woman in her 30s in good health.

The rearrangement joins TRBV30 to TRBJ2-3; TRBD1 matches at 7 bases. Germline V gene data show CDR1 as GTSNPN and CDR2 as SVGIG (reference sequence). With V trimmed by 2 bases and J by 3 bases, 11 bases remained unmatched. The CDR3 has 16 amino acids. CDR3 nucleotide sequence: TGTGCCTGGAGTACCCGACAGGGTAGAGGAACAGATACGCAGTATTTT. Translating gives CAWSTRQGRGTDTQYF.

Here the CDR3 DNA reads TGTGCCACCAGTGACAGGGGAAATCAGCCCCAGCATTTT. Its translation is CATSDRGNQPQHF. The chain employs TRBV24-1 and TRBJ1-5; D perhaps matches TRBD1 (6 bases). The CDR3 contains 13 residues. Germline CDR1 reads KGHDR; CDR2 reads SFDVKD. Trimming stripped 4 bases from V and 4 bases from J, with 7 bases between.

The chain combines TRBV12-5 with TRBJ2-7; no reliable D call. V lost 5 bases, J lost 2 bases, and 13 bases lay in between. The CDR3 is 14 amino acids. The germline CDR1 and CDR2 sequences are LGHNT and FRNRAP. This CDR3 is CASGPSRVPYEQYF. The CDR3 nucleotides are TGTGCTAGTGGTCCCTCCCGGGTACCCTACGAGCAGTACTTC.

This chain connects TRBV30 to TRBJ1-6; D might be TRBD1 (5 bases). Germline V lookup: CDR1 GTSNPN, CDR2 SVGIG (reference sequence). The germline V and J ends were trimmed by 3 bases and 7 bases, with 13 bases remaining between them. The CDR3 has 14 residues. The CDR3 nucleotides are TGTGCCTGGAGCGGAGGGGATCGGAATTCACCCCTCCACTTT. Its protein is CAWSGGDRNSPLHF. The complete variable domain, with remaining parts taken from reference TRBV30 and TRBJ1-6, reads SQTIHQWPATLVQPVGSPLSLECTVEGTSNPNLYWYRQAAGRGLQLLFYSVGIGQISSEVPQNLSASRPQDRQFILSSKKLLLSDSGFYLCAWSGGDRNSPLHFGNGTRLTVT.

This chain links TRBV9 with TRBJ2-5; 8 bases are a match to TRBD1. Per germline, CDR1 SGDLS and CDR2 YYNGEE. The CDR3 consists of 15 residues. The junction had 5 bases not matched to a gene; V was cut back by 0 bases and J by 4 bases. The CDR3 sequence is CASSVGTGPGETQYF. In DNA, the CDR3 is TGTGCCAGCAGCGTAGGGACAGGGCCGGGAGAGACCCAGTACTTC.

This chain connects TRBV28 to TRBJ1-2; 8 positions agree with TRBD1. This CDR3 comprises 12 residues. With V trimmed by 7 bases and J by 6 bases, 4 bases remained unmatched. Germline lookup yields CDR1 MDHEN and CDR2 SYDVKM. This CDR3 is CASTGGLNGYTF. The CDR3 nucleotides read TGTGCCAGCACAGGGGGCTTGAATGGCTACACCTTC.

Note on this clone: The identical CDR3 is also encoded by other nucleotide sequences in the sample. The chain links TRBV6-5 to TRBJ1-1; 8 nucleotides match TRBD1. The V gene's germline CDR1 is MNHEY and CDR2 SVGAGI. The CDR3 contains 13 residues. V was clipped by 9 bases and J by 3 bases; unmatched bases: 6. The CDR3, as DNA: TGTGCCAGTGGACAGGGTCGGTACACTGAAGCTTTCTTT. It is translated as CASGQGRYTEAFF.

This chain's CDR3 is CASRDRRGTEAFF. For the CDR3, the DNA is TGTGCCAGCAGAGACAGGCGGGGGACTGAAGCTTTCTTT. This chain uses TRBV7-3 with TRBJ1-1; maybe TRBD1 (6 bases). V was cut by 6 bases and J by 5 bases, with 13 bases left in between. Germline V gene data show CDR1 as SGHTA and CDR2 as FQGTGA. The CDR3 covers 13 residues.

This clone has more than one count but fewer than ten. The gene calls are TRBV19 and TRBJ1-6; D not certain. Germline CDR1 is LNHDA and CDR2 is SQIVND (reference sequence). V dropped 6 bases and J dropped 2 bases, with 8 bases sitting between them. CDR3 length: 14 residues. CDR3 nucleotide sequence: TGTGCCAGTAGATTGGGTACCTATAATTCACCCCTCCACTTT. Its translation: CASRLGTYNSPLHF.

The CDR3, as DNA: TGTGCCAGCAGTACCGGGACTAGCTCCTACGAGCAGTACTTC. It specifies CASSTGTSSYEQYF. This chain links TRBV6-2 or TRBV6-3 with TRBJ2-7; 8 bases match TRBD2. CDR3 length: 14 residues. From germline, CDR1 is MNHEY and CDR2 SVGEGT. V shed 5 bases and J 0 bases; nucleotides not matched to a gene: 3.

The chain links TRBV28 to TRBJ1-5, with 8 nucleotides matching TRBD1. The CDR3 runs to 14 residues. Germline loops: CDR1 MDHEN, CDR2 SYDVKM. V was clipped by 0 bases and J by 6 bases; unmatched bases: 1. The CDR3: CASSLWTGVQPQHF. CDR3 sequence (DNA): TGTGCCAGCAGTTTATGGACAGGGGTTCAGCCCCAGCATTTT. Full variable domain (missing parts from reference TRBV28 and TRBJ1-5): DVKVTQSSRYLVKRTGEKVFLECVQDMDHENMFWYRQDPGLGLRLIYFSYDVKMKEKGDIPEGYSVSREKKERFSLILESASTNQTSMYLCASSLWTGVQPQHFGDGTRLSIL.

The chain links TRBV28 to TRBJ1-1; D uncertain. The CDR3 is 14 amino acids. V was trimmed by 3 bases and J by 1 base, leaving 9 bases between them. Looked up from germline, CDR1 is MDHEN and CDR2 is SYDVKM. The CDR3 spells CASSLGGTNTEAFF. DNA for the CDR3: TGTGCCAGCAGTTTGGGTGGAACGAACACTGAAGCTTTCTTT.

CDR3 in amino acids: CASSLAGQGYTEAFF. Here the CDR3 DNA reads TGTGCCAGCAGCCTAGCGGGACAGGGGTACACTGAAGCTTTCTTT. The chain carries TRBV3-1 (or the pseudogene TRBV3-2) and TRBJ1-1; the match to TRBD1 covers 10 bases. Per the germline V gene, CDR1 is LGHDT and CDR2 is YNNKEL (reference sequence). The trim removed 4 bases at V and 3 bases at J, leaving 5 bases unmatched. CDR3 size: 15 residues.

This clone appeared once. The DNA for the CDR3 is TGTGCCAGCAGTGGCGTAGGGAAGGGAGATACGCAGTATTTT. Translating gives CASSGVGKGDTQYF. The rearrangement links TRBV25-1 to TRBJ2-3; D is undetermined. The CDR3 is made up of 14 amino acids. The germline V gene has CDR1 MGHDK and CDR2 SYGVNS. V dropped 4 bases and J dropped 5 bases, with 13 bases sitting between them. Based on the CDR3 plus reference TRBV25-1 and TRBJ2-3, the full variable domain is EADIYQTPRYLVIGTGKKITLECSQTMGHDKMYWYQQDPGMELHLIHYSYGVNSTEKGDLSSESTVSRIRTEHFPLTLESARPSHTSQYLCASSGVGKGDTQYFGPGTRLTVL.

This clone has more than one count but fewer than ten. This rearrangement joins TRBV6-2 or TRBV6-3 to TRBJ2-7; D possibly uses TRBD1 or TRBD2 (5 bases each). The V gene's germline CDR1 is MNHEY and CDR2 SVGEGT. Trimming stripped 6 bases from V and 3 bases from J, with 12 bases between. This CDR3 contains 13 residues. This chain's CDR3 is CASSWDGFYEQYF. The CDR3 DNA reads as TGTGCCAGCAGCTGGGACGGGTTCTACGAGCAGTACTTC.

The V and J genes are TRBV5-6 and TRBJ1-4, with 8 bases fitting TRBD1. Losses at the gene ends were 0 bases for V and 0 bases for J; bases not matched to a gene: 4. Germline V gene data show CDR1 as SGHDT and CDR2 as YYEEEE. The CDR3 is made up of 17 amino acids. The CDR3 spells CASSLGQGLATNEKLFF. The DNA of the CDR3 is TGTGCCAGCAGCTTGGGACAGGGGCTGGCAACTAATGAAAAACTGTTTTTT. Complete variable domain (other parts from reference TRBV5-6 and TRBJ1-4): DAGVTQSPTHLIKTRGQQVTLRCSPKSGHDTVSWYQQALGQGPQFIFQYYEEEERQRGNFPDRFSGHQFPNYSSELNVNALLLGDSALYLCASSLGQGLATNEKLFFGSGTQLSVL.

V is TRBV18 and J is TRBJ2-2; 8 bases are shared with TRBD1. Germline V gene lookup returns CDR1 KGHSH and CDR2 LQKENI. V was clipped by 4 bases and J by 4 bases; unmatched bases: 5. The CDR3 spans 15 residues. CDR3 sequence (DNA): TGTGCCAGCTCACAGGGACAGGAGCTCACCGGGGAGCTGTTTTTT. It translates to CASSQGQELTGELFF.